The next 16 T cell receptor beta chains were all read from a single sample in a study of Ad26.COV2.S vaccination and SARS-CoV-2 variants. Documented treatment: around 19 received Ad26.COV2.S at low or high dose, single or two shots; 5 received placebo; per-sample allocation not given. Sampling took place 63 days after the first vaccine or placebo injection. The repertoire was sequenced with immunoSEQ multiplex PCR; TCRdb's copy has only in-frame clones and lacks some. This sample has about 260,000 clones, with roughly 87% found just once. This specimen consisted of peripheral blood, obtained in a trial of Ad26.COV2.S vaccine versus placebo. All receptors come from a person aged 18 to 59 who received the Ad26.COV2.S COVID-19 vaccine or a placebo.

A single count supports this clone. The gene calls are TRBV23-1 and TRBJ1-5; the D is unclear. TRBV23-1 is labeled an ORF, and its function is uncertain. The V gene lost 8 bases and the J gene lost 9 bases, with 8 bases spanning the gap. There are 10 residues in the CDR3. This CDR3 reads CASGGGPQHF. CDR3 nucleotides: TGCGCCAGCGGTGGTGGGCCCCAGCATTTT.

Regarding this clone: The identical CDR3 is also encoded by other nucleotide sequences in the sample. J is TRBJ2-7 and V is TRBV5-4; D is ambiguous. Trimming pared 1 base from V and 3 bases from J, leaving 5 bases between. The CDR3 contains 12 residues. Per the germline V gene, CDR1 is SGHNT and CDR2 is YYREEE (reference sequence). CDR3 bases: TGTGCCAGCAGCTTGTCGGGCTACGAGCAGTACTTC. It specifies CASSLSGYEQYF. The full variable domain, completed using reference TRBV5-4 and TRBJ2-7, is ETGVTQSPTHLIKTRGQQVTLRCSSQSGHNTVSWYQQALGQGPQFIFQYYREEENGRGNFPPRFSGLQFPNYSSELNVNALELDDSALYLCASSLSGYEQYFGPGTRLTVT.

There are a few counts of this clone. The chain has TRBV19 and TRBJ2-1; TRBD1 agrees at 7 bases. Germline loops: CDR1 LNHDA, CDR2 SQIVND (reference sequence). The CDR3 is 16 residues long. V dropped 4 bases and J dropped 2; count of bases not matched to a gene: 8. The CDR3 spells CASSTHGDRPYNEQFF. The CDR3 DNA sequence: TGTGCCAGTAGTACCCACGGGGACAGACCCTACAATGAGCAGTTCTTC.

This chain links TRBV27 with TRBJ2-5, with D maybe TRBD1 (6 bases). The germline gives CDR1 MNHEY, CDR2 SMNVEV (reference sequence). The CDR3 sequence is 14 residues long. The V and J ends lost 2 bases and 4 bases respectively, with 11 bases between them. CDR3 in amino acids: CASSLTGHRETQYF. The CDR3 nucleotides read TGTGCCAGCAGTTTAACGGGACACCGAGAGACCCAGTACTTC.

This clone occurred a few times. J is TRBJ2-2 and V is TRBV6-2 or TRBV6-3; D remains unclear. Trimming left V 3 bases short and J 5 bases short, with 4 bases between. The CDR3 length is 12 residues. CDR1 is MNHEY and CDR2 is SVGEGT in the germline V gene. CDR3 in amino acids: CASSYMTGELFF. CDR3 nucleotide sequence: TGTGCCAGCAGTTATATGACCGGGGAGCTGTTTTTT.

The chain uses TRBV24-1 and TRBJ2-3; 10 nucleotides match TRBD1. With V trimmed by 3 bases and J by 4 bases, 3 bases remained unmatched. There are 15 residues in the CDR3. Germline assignment: CDR1 KGHDR and CDR2 SFDVKD. CDR3 DNA sequence: TGTGCCACCAGTGATCGACAGGGGGCCGCAGATACGCAGTATTTT. This encodes CATSDRQGAADTQYF.

The chain joins TRBV6-6 to TRBJ2-3, with TRBD2 identical over 10 bases. V was pared by 6 bases and J by 5 bases, with 8 bases of the junction left unmatched. The CDR3 totals 15 residues. Looked up from germline, CDR1 is MNHNY and CDR2 is SVGAGI (reference sequence). The chain's CDR3 is CASSKTSGLGDTQYF. The CDR3 DNA follows: TGTGCCAGCAGCAAGACTAGCGGGCTGGGAGATACGCAGTATTTT.

The V call is TRBV7-9, the J call TRBJ1-5; no clear D gene. V lost 8 bases and J lost 7, with 12 bases in between. The CDR3 contains 12 residues. Germline V gene sequence: CDR1 SEHNR, CDR2 FQNEAQ (reference sequence). Here the CDR3 reads CASAKASQPQHF. The CDR3 nucleotides are TGTGCCAGCGCCAAAGCCAGCCAGCCCCAGCATTTT. Complete variable domain (other parts from reference TRBV7-9 and TRBJ1-5): DTGVSQNPRHKITKRGQNVTFRCDPISEHNRLYWYRQTLGQGPEFLTYFQNEAQLEKSRLLSDRFSAERPKGSFSTLEIQRTEQGDSAMYLCASAKASQPQHFGDGTRLSIL.

The chain employs TRBV6-5 and TRBJ2-1; maybe TRBD1 (6 bases). Germline CDR1 is MNHEY and CDR2 is SVGAGI. With 6 bases removed from V and 12 bases from J, the gap between germline ends came to 18 bases. This CDR3 is 13 amino acids long. The DNA for the CDR3 is TGTGCCAGCAGATTATCGACAGGTAGCGTGCAGTTCTTC. Its protein product is CASRLSTGSVQFF.

The rearrangement links TRBV6-5 to TRBJ1-2, with 12 positions matching TRBD1. The junction had 2 bases not matched to a gene; V was cut back by 4 bases and J by 5 bases. This CDR3 spans 14 amino acids. CDR1 and CDR2 (germline): MNHEY, SVGAGI. In DNA, the CDR3 is TGTGCCAGCAGTTGGGACAGGGGGCAGTATGGCTACACCTTC. Its translation is CASSWDRGQYGYTF.

The gene calls are TRBV18 and TRBJ2-5; possibly TRBD2 for D (5 bases). The CDR3 has 12 amino acids. Trimming removed 2 bases from V and 4 bases from J, with 5 bases in between. CDR1 KGHSH and CDR2 LQKENI come from the germline V gene. This CDR3 reads CASSPSGETQYF. The DNA for the CDR3 is TGTGCCAGCTCACCAAGCGGAGAGACCCAGTACTTC.

The V call is TRBV7-9, the J call TRBJ1-1, with 11 bases identical to TRBD1. The CDR3 has 18 residues. Germline loops: CDR1 SEHNR, CDR2 FQNEAQ (reference sequence). V shed 10 bases and J 0 bases; nucleotides not matched to a gene: 16. CDR3 sequence reads: CATPSTGTGGVMNTEAFF. The DNA of the CDR3 is TGTGCCACACCCTCTACAGGGACAGGGGGTGTAATGAACACTGAAGCTTTCTTT.

The rearrangement uses TRBV19 and TRBJ2-1; the match to TRBD2 covers 11 bases. CDR1 and CDR2 (germline): LNHDA, SQIVND (reference sequence). Trimming removed 2 bases from V and 0 bases from J; junction bases left unmatched: 3. CDR3 length equals 17 residues. CDR3: CASSITSGGGSYNEQFF. Written as DNA, the CDR3 is TGTGCCAGTAGTATAACTAGCGGGGGCGGCTCCTACAATGAGCAGTTCTTC.

The chain carries TRBV12-3 or TRBV12-4 and TRBJ2-1, with D maybe TRBD1 (6 bases). The CDR3 contains 10 residues. Trimming removed 10 bases from V and 6 bases from J, with 7 bases in between. The CDR3 loop reads CATGVNEQFF. DNA for the CDR3: TGTGCCACAGGGGTCAATGAGCAGTTCTTC.

The chain links TRBV12-5 to TRBJ1-5, with 7 bases lining up with TRBD1. Germline V CDR1 and CDR2: LGHNT, FRNRAP. V lost 6 bases and J lost 4; bases outside the gene matches: 9. The CDR3 loop spans 15 amino acids. As DNA, the CDR3 is TGTGCTAGTGGCCCGGGGGGACAGAGTAATCAGCCCCAGCATTTT. Translated, it gives CASGPGGQSNQPQHF.

The rearrangement uses TRBV5-6 and TRBJ2-5, with 10 positions matching TRBD1. Germline V gene lookup returns CDR1 SGHDT and CDR2 YYEEEE. This CDR3 is built from 15 residues. J gave up 5 bases and V 3 bases, and 7 bases lay outside the gene matches. CDR3 sequence: CASSWDRGMGETQYF. CDR3 DNA: TGTGCCAGCAGCTGGGACAGGGGCATGGGGGAGACCCAGTACTTC.